These 10 T cell receptor beta chains were sequenced from one sample in a study of cytomegalovirus exposure and HLA in healthy donors. PCR involved 60 Vbeta and 13 Jbeta primers. The method was immunoSEQ multiplex PCR; TCRdb's version includes in-frame clones alone and lacks a portion of them. Of about 150,000 clones in the sample, around 77% were seen once. Sequenced sample: PBMCs. The origin of the receptors is a young man in good health and CMV-seronegative.

The J gene is TRBJ2-3, the V gene TRBV28, with TRBD2 identical over 12 bases. This CDR3 contains 17 residues. V lost 3 bases and J lost 3; bases outside the gene matches: 7. Germline assignment: CDR1 MDHEN and CDR2 SYDVKM. CDR3 in amino acids: CASSFSLAGGETDTQYF. CDR3 DNA: TGTGCCAGCAGTTTCTCTCTAGCGGGAGGGGAAACAGATACGCAGTATTTT. Full variable domain (rest looked up from reference TRBV28 and TRBJ2-3): DVKVTQSSRYLVKRTGEKVFLECVQDMDHENMFWYRQDPGLGLRLIYFSYDVKMKEKGDIPEGYSVSREKKERFSLILESASTNQTSMYLCASSFSLAGGETDTQYFGPGTRLTVL.

The chain recombines TRBV19 with TRBJ2-7, with 7 bases that match TRBD2. Germline lookup yields CDR1 LNHDA and CDR2 SQIVND (reference sequence). The CDR3 runs to 15 residues. V trimming: 3 bases; J trimming: 3 bases; junction bases outside the gene matches: 8. Here the CDR3 DNA reads TGTGCCAGTAGTATTTCTAGCGGTCGGCACTACGAGCAGTACTTC. The encoded protein is CASSISSGRHYEQYF.

The genes are TRBV27 and TRBJ2-6, with D uncertain. CDR3 length equals 16 residues. Trimming removed 5 bases from V and 4 bases from J, with 15 bases in between. Per germline, CDR1 MNHEY and CDR2 SMNVEV (reference sequence). The CDR3 coding sequence is TGTGCCAGCAGTCCCCTCTCAGGCCAGGGGGCCAACGTCCTGACTTTC. It translates to CASSPLSGQGANVLTF.

The chain joins TRBV7-3 to TRBJ2-6; possibly TRBD1 for D (5 bases). The V gene lost 5 bases and the J gene lost 0 bases, with 11 bases spanning the gap. There are 16 residues in the CDR3. The germline gives CDR1 SGHTA, CDR2 FQGTGA. The CDR3 loop is CASSPQVISGANVLTF. The CDR3, as DNA: TGTGCCAGCAGCCCACAGGTTATCTCTGGGGCCAACGTCCTGACTTTC.

The chain links TRBV7-9 to TRBJ2-3; D perhaps matches TRBD1 (6 bases). The germline V gene encodes CDR1 SEHNR and CDR2 FQNEAQ (reference sequence). Trimming cost V 5 bases and J 5 bases, with 11 bases left between them. There are 13 residues in the CDR3. The CDR3 spells CASSIQGGDTQYF. The CDR3 bases are TGTGCCAGCAGCATACAGGGCGGAGATACGCAGTATTTT.

The chain combines TRBV6-1 with TRBJ2-7; TRBD2 matches 7 bases. The CDR3 has 16 residues. Trimming at V came to 2 bases and at J to 2 bases, leaving 9 bases not matched to a gene. Per germline, CDR1 MNHNS and CDR2 SASEGT. As DNA, the CDR3 is TGTGCCAGCAGTGAATTGGCGGGAGATTCCACCTACGAGCAGTACTTC. Amino acid sequence: CASSELAGDSTYEQYF.

The chain couples TRBV7-9 to TRBJ1-1; D perhaps matches TRBD1 (5 bases). V was pared by 3 bases and J by 4 bases, with 15 bases between. Germline CDR1 SEHNR, CDR2 FQNEAQ (reference sequence). The length of the CDR3 is 15 residues. This CDR3 reads CASSLDPVGRTEAFF. In nucleotides, the CDR3 is TGTGCCAGCAGCTTGGATCCTGTGGGGCGCACTGAAGCTTTCTTT.

Only one count was recorded for this clone. The V call is TRBV9, the J call TRBJ1-2; a possible D gene is TRBD1 (6 bases). This CDR3 comprises 14 residues. V lost 3 bases and J lost 4, with 13 bases in between. Per germline, CDR1 SGDLS and CDR2 YYNGEE. This chain's CDR3 is CASSAGTQIYGYTF. CDR3 nucleotides: TGTGCCAGCAGCGCCGGGACACAGATCTATGGCTACACCTTC. Combining the CDR3 with reference TRBV9 and TRBJ1-2 gives the whole variable domain DSGVTQTPKHLITATGQRVTLRCSPRSGDLSVYWYQQSLDQGLQFLIQYYNGEERAKGNILERFSAQQFPDLHSELNLSSLELGDSALYFCASSAGTQIYGYTFGSGTRLTVV.

This chain joins TRBV9 and TRBJ2-7; 9 nucleotides agree with TRBD2. Germline V gene data show CDR1 as SGDLS and CDR2 as YYNGEE. This CDR3 has 15 residues. Trimming took 0 bases from V and 3 from J; bases not matched to a gene: 4. CDR3 DNA: TGTGCCAGCAGCGTAGGACTAGCGGAGAACTACGAGCAGTACTTC. The encoded protein is CASSVGLAENYEQYF.

The chain has TRBV5-1 and TRBJ2-5; 7 bases are a match to TRBD2. Germline CDR1 and CDR2: SGHRS and YFSETQ. V lost 1 base, J lost 3 bases, and 6 bases stayed unmatched. This CDR3 comprises 15 residues. CDR3 in amino acids: CASSLNGGGKETQYF. The CDR3 DNA sequence: TGCGCCAGCAGCTTGAACGGGGGAGGGAAAGAGACCCAGTACTTC.